In this sample, the clone carrying this TCR beta chain turned up many times. The sample belongs to a study of regulatory T cells in long-lasting Graves disease. Time point here: newly diagnosed GD, antithyroid drugs for less than 3 months. Generation of the TCR library employed RNA extracted from PBMCs. Investigators prepared the TCR beta libraries by applying iRepertoire HTBI primers and Arm-PCR of CDR3 regions. TCRdb re-analysed the multiplex PCR reads in MiXCR, keeping a single row per CDR3 protein. This sample yields approximately 440,000 distinct CDR3 sequences, of which 15% to 20% are seen a single time; 12% belongs to the top ten. The CDR3 spans 16 residues. Germline V lookup: CDR1 MNHGY, CDR2 SVAAGI. V was trimmed by 4 bases and J by 1 base, leaving 14 bases between them. The sample also formed part of further work on T cells in Graves' hyperthyroidism and ophthalmopathy.

The sequence derives from a man aged 40-50 years with Graves disease. The sequenced sample was peripheral blood mononuclear cells (PBMCs), obtained at new diagnosis, from a patient treated with antithyroid drugs. The V gene is TRBV6-9, the J gene TRBJ2-1; possibly TRBD1 for D (6 bases). The CDR3 sequence: CASSSKQGRSYNEQFF. The CDR3 nucleotides are TGTGCCAGCAGTTCAAAACAGGGCAGATCCTACAATGAGCAGTTCTTC.